Shown below are 32 T cell receptor beta chains from a single sample sequenced in a study of cytomegalovirus exposure and HLA in healthy donors. Researchers ran the PCR with 60 Vbeta and 13 Jbeta primers. The table came from immunoSEQ multiplex PCR; TCRdb's copy has only in-frame clones and leaves some out. This table has about 98,000 clones, under 85% appearing once. Sequencing was done on a sample of PBMCs. The receptor set was obtained from a female donor in good health and CMV-seropositive.

The J gene is TRBJ1-5, the V gene TRBV6-1; TRBD1 matches at 9 bases. V was clipped by 4 bases and J by 0 bases; unmatched bases: 10. The CDR3 loop spans 18 amino acids. Looked up from germline, CDR1 is MNHNS and CDR2 is SASEGT. The CDR3 DNA reads as TGTGCCAGCAGTGGACTACAGGGGGCCAGTTATAGCAATCAGCCCCAGCATTTT. This codes for CASSGLQGASYSNQPQHF.

The chain combines TRBV9 with TRBJ2-2; D is possibly TRBD1 (6 bases). The CDR3 runs 18 residues. Between the trimmed V and J ends, which lost 0 bases and 0 bases, there was a span of 15 bases. CDR1 is SGDLS, CDR2 YYNGEE, per germline. The chain's CDR3 is CASSVVPLQGPNTGELFF. CDR3 sequence (DNA): TGTGCCAGCAGCGTAGTACCCCTCCAGGGGCCGAACACCGGGGAGCTGTTTTTT.

The chain employs TRBV19 and TRBJ2-1; 12 bases line up with TRBD2. The CDR3 spans 15 residues. Per the germline V gene, CDR1 is LNHDA and CDR2 is SQIVND (reference sequence). Trimming removed 9 bases from V and 6 bases from J; junction bases left unmatched: 9. Here the CDR3 reads CASTVGLAGSNEQFF. CDR3 sequence (DNA): TGTGCCAGCACTGTCGGACTAGCGGGGAGCAATGAGCAGTTCTTC.

The chain links TRBV6-1 to TRBJ2-7; a weak D match, TRBD1 (5 bases). V was clipped by 5 bases and J by 0 bases, with 8 bases between them. The V gene's germline CDR1 is MNHNS and CDR2 SASEGT. The CDR3 consists of 13 residues. The CDR3 DNA reads as TGTGCCAGCAGTTGGACACCCTCCTACGAGCAGTACTTC. This codes for CASSWTPSYEQYF.

This clone appeared a single time. The chain couples TRBV20-1 to TRBJ1-2; no definite D call. Germline-derived CDR1 and CDR2 are DFQATT and SNEGSKA (reference sequence). The CDR3 spans 11 residues. The V end lost 1 base, the J end lost 8 bases, and 8 bases lay between the germline ends. CDR3 region: CSARVPRGYTF. The CDR3 DNA follows: TGCAGTGCTAGAGTTCCCAGGGGCTACACCTTC.

V gene TRBV10-1 combines with J gene TRBJ1-1; the match to TRBD1 covers 11 bases. J gave up 5 bases and V 3 bases, and 5 bases lay outside the gene matches. The germline CDR1 and CDR2 sequences are WNHNN and SYGVQD (reference sequence). CDR3 length: 15 residues. The CDR3 spells CASSDGQGARTEAFF. CDR3 coding DNA: TGCGCCAGCAGTGACGGACAGGGGGCACGGACTGAAGCTTTCTTT.

V usage is TRBV29-1 and J usage is TRBJ1-1, with 10 bases that match TRBD1. Germline V lookup: CDR1 SQVTM, CDR2 ANQGSEA. The CDR3 length is 12 residues. After removal of 6 bases from V and 5 bases from J, the junction contained 3 bases not matched to a gene. In DNA, the CDR3 is TGCAGCGTCGGACAGGGGGAGACTGAAGCTTTCTTT. Its translation: CSVGQGETEAFF.

This sequence joins TRBV6-5 and TRBJ2-2; TRBD1 aligns across 8 bases. V was clipped by 6 bases and J by 3 bases; unmatched bases: 3. This CDR3 comprises 14 residues. Germline loops: CDR1 MNHEY, CDR2 SVGAGI. The chain's CDR3 is CASRLQGDTGELFF. The DNA of the CDR3 is TGTGCCAGCAGACTACAGGGGGACACCGGGGAGCTGTTTTTT.

This chain links TRBV6-5 with TRBJ1-4; a possible D gene is TRBD1 (5 bases). V shed 4 bases and J shed 10 bases, with 13 bases lying between them. The CDR3 is 13 residues long. Germline lookup yields CDR1 MNHEY and CDR2 SVGAGI. The CDR3 region is CASSFDWGGKLFF. In DNA, the CDR3 is TGTGCCAGCAGTTTTGATTGGGGGGGAAAACTGTTTTTT.

The chain carries TRBV29-1 and TRBJ1-1; TRBD1 matches at 7 bases. Germline trimming cut 7 bases from V and 0 bases from J; bases unmatched to any gene: 5. From germline, CDR1 is SQVTM and CDR2 ANQGSEA. This CDR3 contains 13 residues. In nucleotides, the CDR3 is TGCAGCGCCACAGGGGAAATGAACACTGAAGCTTTCTTT. Translation gives CSATGEMNTEAFF.

The rearrangement uses TRBV5-4 and TRBJ1-1; no clear D gene. Germline V gives CDR1 SGHNT, CDR2 YYREEE (reference sequence). The V and J ends lost 1 base and 3 bases respectively, with 7 bases between them. The CDR3 loop spans 13 amino acids. The CDR3: CASSLFTYTEAFF. CDR3 DNA: TGTGCCAGCAGCTTGTTCACTTACACTGAAGCTTTCTTT.

This sequence joins TRBV11-2 and TRBJ2-1; tentative D call: TRBD2 (5 bases). CDR1 is SGHAT and CDR2 is FQNNGV in the germline V gene. This CDR3 is built from 14 residues. V dropped 2 bases and J dropped 3 bases, with 8 bases sitting between them. CDR3 protein: CASSLSEGYNEQFF. CDR3 nucleotides: TGTGCCAGCAGCTTATCCGAGGGCTACAATGAGCAGTTCTTC.

V usage is TRBV18 and J usage is TRBJ2-3; weak D call: TRBD2 (5 bases). Germline V gene lookup returns CDR1 KGHSH and CDR2 LQKENI. This CDR3 region has 14 residues. V lost 3 bases, J lost 4 bases, and 11 bases lay in between. CDR3 sequence: CASSPGLAPDTQYF. CDR3 DNA: TGTGCCAGCTCACCGGGCCTAGCTCCAGATACGCAGTATTTT.

The genes are TRBV7-9 and TRBJ1-2; weak D call: TRBD1 (6 bases). Germline assignment: CDR1 SEHNR and CDR2 FQNEAQ (reference sequence). The CDR3 sequence is 14 residues long. Trimming took off 7 bases at V and 7 bases at J, with 19 bases between the two ends. The DNA of the CDR3 is TGTGCCAGCACCCCCTCGAGGGACACCTCTGGCTACACCTTC. The encoded protein is CASTPSRDTSGYTF.

CDR3 sequence (DNA): TGCGCCAGCAGCCAACAGGGACTAGCGGACGACACAGATACGCAGTATTTT. Its translation: CASSQQGLADDTDTQYF. The genes are TRBV4-1 and TRBJ2-3; TRBD2 matches 11 bases. Germline V gene data show CDR1 as MGHRA and CDR2 as YSYEKL. The V gene end was trimmed by 2 bases and the J gene end by 2 bases; junction bases not matched to a gene: 6. This CDR3 has 17 amino acids.

This clone occurred once. The J gene is TRBJ1-4, the V gene TRBV28, with D possibly being TRBD1 (5 bases). Germline V gene lookup returns CDR1 MDHEN and CDR2 SYDVKM. This CDR3 has 15 amino acids. Trimming left V 5 bases short and J 0 bases short, with 10 bases between. Here the CDR3 reads CASSRDSTTNEKLFF. CDR3 sequence (DNA): TGTGCCAGCAGTCGAGACAGTACAACTAATGAAAAACTGTTTTTT.

V is TRBV6-5 and J is TRBJ2-3; D unresolved. CDR1 is MNHEY, CDR2 SVGAGI, per germline. The CDR3 is 13 residues long. Trimming took off 6 bases at V and 0 bases at J, with 7 bases between the two ends. In DNA, the CDR3 is TGTGCCAGCAGCCCTGGCAGCACAGATACGCAGTATTTT. Its protein is CASSPGSTDTQYF.

This chain joins TRBV2 and TRBJ1-1; a possible D gene is TRBD1 (6 bases). The V end was cut by 4 bases, the J end by 0 bases, with 9 bases between. Looked up from germline, CDR1 is SNHLY and CDR2 is FYNNEI. The CDR3 extends over 14 amino acids. CDR3 DNA sequence: TGTGCCAGCAGTGGGGACACCATGAACACTGAAGCTTTCTTT. It yields the protein CASSGDTMNTEAFF.

CDR3 nucleotide sequence: TGCGCCAGCAGCCAAACTAGCGGGACCCAGAATGAGCAGTTCTTC. Translation gives CASSQTSGTQNEQFF. The gene calls are TRBV4-1 and TRBJ2-1, with 10 positions matching TRBD2. Germline CDR1 reads MGHRA; CDR2 reads YSYEKL. The CDR3 extends over 15 amino acids. The V segment lost 2 bases and the J segment 7 bases; nucleotides outside the gene matches: 5.

This clone occurred a few times. CDR3 sequence: CASKRGGMNTEAFF. Here the CDR3 DNA reads TGTGCCAGTAAAAGGGGGGGGATGAACACTGAAGCTTTCTTT. V usage is TRBV19 and J usage is TRBJ1-1; D is possibly TRBD1 (6 bases). The CDR3 covers 14 residues. Looked up from germline, CDR1 is LNHDA and CDR2 is SQIVND (reference sequence). The germline V and J ends were trimmed by 7 bases and 0 bases, with 12 bases remaining between them.

About this clone itself: This sample includes further DNA sequences coding for the same CDR3. The rearrangement links TRBV5-6 to TRBJ1-5, with 8 nucleotides matching TRBD1. V was clipped by 2 bases and J by 7 bases; unmatched bases: 8. The germline V gene encodes CDR1 SGHDT and CDR2 YYEEEE. There are 15 residues in the CDR3. CDR3 sequence (DNA): TGTGCCAGCAGCTTAGCTACAGGGGGAATCCAGCCCCAGCATTTT. The encoded protein is CASSLATGGIQPQHF.

The V and J genes are TRBV29-1 and TRBJ1-2, with D possibly TRBD1 on 6 matching bases. The ends were cut back, 7 bases at V and 0 bases at J, with 9 bases in the middle. Germline CDR1 is SQVTM and CDR2 is ANQGSEA. The CDR3 has 12 amino acids. The DNA for the CDR3 is TGCAGCGGGACAGTTTCTAACTATGGCTACACCTTC. It encodes CSGTVSNYGYTF.

The J gene is TRBJ2-1, the V gene TRBV5-4; D is unresolved. Germline V CDR1 and CDR2: SGHNT, YYREEE (reference sequence). This CDR3 is built from 11 residues. V gave up 0 bases and J gave up 9 bases, with 4 bases separating them. This chain's CDR3 is CASSLGGEQFF. As DNA, the CDR3 is TGTGCCAGCAGCTTGGGCGGTGAGCAGTTCTTC.

This clone was seen a single time. The chain recombines TRBV30 with TRBJ2-6, with D perhaps matching TRBD2 (6 bases). The germline V gene encodes CDR1 GTSNPN and CDR2 SVGIG (reference sequence). The CDR3 extends over 15 amino acids. The germline V and J ends were trimmed by 5 bases and 3 bases, with 14 bases remaining between them. CDR3 loop: CAWRGKGGGANVLTF. The CDR3 coding sequence is TGTGCCTGGCGCGGGAAGGGAGGTGGGGCCAACGTCCTGACTTTC.

This clone was seen once. This chain links TRBV5-5 with TRBJ1-1; 11 bases map to TRBD1. Germline V gene sequence: CDR1 SGHKS, CDR2 YYEKEE (reference sequence). The CDR3 runs to 18 residues. V shed 4 bases, J shed 1 base, and the junction held 12 bases outside the gene matches. The CDR3 spells CASSITGTGGKRNTEAFF. The CDR3 DNA reads as TGTGCCAGCAGCATAACCGGGACAGGGGGGAAGAGGAACACTGAAGCTTTCTTT.

This clone has a handful of counts. The chain couples TRBV5-1 to TRBJ1-1, with D perhaps matching TRBD1 (5 bases). The length of the CDR3 is 14 residues. Between the trimmed V and J ends, which lost 3 bases and 4 bases, there was a span of 13 bases. Germline values: CDR1 SGHRS, CDR2 YFSETQ. The CDR3 DNA reads TGCGCCAGCAGCTCGACCGGGGGGAGCACTGAAGCTTTCTTT. Translating it yields CASSSTGGSTEAFF.

V usage is TRBV27 and J usage is TRBJ1-1; perhaps TRBD1 as D (5 bases). Per the germline V gene, CDR1 is MNHEY and CDR2 is SMNVEV (reference sequence). V shed 3 bases and J shed 4 bases, with 24 bases lying between them. This CDR3 has 18 residues. This CDR3 is CASSFNRPGRPGGTEAFF. CDR3 in DNA: TGTGCCAGCAGTTTTAACCGCCCGGGACGGCCGGGGGGCACTGAAGCTTTCTTT.

This clone came up a few times. The chain combines TRBV6-6 with TRBJ2-4; no clear D. Trimming cost V 3 bases and J 6 bases, with 9 bases left between them. This CDR3 comprises 13 residues. Germline CDR1 is MNHNY and CDR2 is SVGAGI (reference sequence). The CDR3 nucleotides read TGTGCCAGCAGTTATTCCCTCTCAAACATTCAGTACTTC. Encoded protein: CASSYSLSNIQYF.

The chain couples TRBV5-5 to TRBJ2-1, with 7 bases that match TRBD2. CDR1 is SGHKS, CDR2 YYEKEE, per germline (reference sequence). The CDR3 loop spans 15 amino acids. J was trimmed by 7 bases and V by 0 bases; bases with no gene match: 7. The CDR3 sequence: CASSLALASGNEQFF. The CDR3 bases are TGTGCCAGCAGCTTGGCCTTGGCTAGCGGAAATGAGCAGTTCTTC. Variable domain in full (rest from reference TRBV5-5 and TRBJ2-1): DAGVTQSPTHLIKTRGQQVTLRCSPISGHKSVSWYQQVLGQGPQFIFQYYEKEERGRGNFPDRFSARQFPNYSSELNVNALLLGDSALYLCASSLALASGNEQFFGPGTRLTVL.

Turning to this clone: Other DNA sequences in the same sample also yield this CDR3. CDR3 in DNA: TGTGCCAGCAGTCAGTACAATGAGCAGTTCTTC. Its translation: CASSQYNEQFF. The chain recombines TRBV9 with TRBJ2-1; D gene ambiguous. The CDR3 is 11 residues long. The germline V and J ends were trimmed by 5 bases and 4 bases, with 4 bases remaining between them. The germline gives CDR1 SGDLS, CDR2 YYNGEE.

The V call is TRBV12-2, the J call TRBJ2-3; the listed D gene, TRBD2, was not tested against the DNA. TRBV12-2 is a pseudogene segment. CDR3 length: 15 amino acids. The CDR3: CASRFVPPNADTQYF. The CDR3, as DNA: TGTGCAAGTCGCTTTGTCCCGCCCAACGCGGATACGCAGTATTTT.

J is TRBJ2-3 and V is TRBV14; D not certain. V gave up 1 base and J gave up 0 bases, with 5 bases separating them. From germline, CDR1 is SGHDN and CDR2 FVKESK. The CDR3 length is 14 residues. This CDR3 is CASSQVISTDTQYF. The CDR3 DNA is TGTGCCAGCAGCCAAGTCATCAGCACAGATACGCAGTATTTT. Full variable domain (remainder filled in from reference TRBV14 and TRBJ2-3): EAGVTQFPSHSVIEKGQTVTLRCDPISGHDNLYWYRRVMGKEIKFLLHFVKESKQDESGMPNNRFLAERTGGTYSTLKVQPAELEDSGVYFCASSQVISTDTQYFGPGTRLTVL.